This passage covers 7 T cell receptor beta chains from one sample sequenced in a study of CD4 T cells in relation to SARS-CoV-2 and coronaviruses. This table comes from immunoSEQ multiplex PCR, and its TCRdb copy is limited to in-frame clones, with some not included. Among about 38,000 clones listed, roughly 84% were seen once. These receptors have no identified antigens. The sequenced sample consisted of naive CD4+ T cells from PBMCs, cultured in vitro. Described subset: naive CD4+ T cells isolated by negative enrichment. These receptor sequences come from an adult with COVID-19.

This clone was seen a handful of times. Here the CDR3 DNA reads TGTGCCAGCAGCTTGTTCGGCCACACGTACCAAGAGACCCAGTACTTC. It is translated as CASSLFGHTYQETQYF. This sequence joins TRBV5-5 and TRBJ2-5; D unclear. The germline CDR1 and CDR2 sequences are SGHKS and YYEKEE (reference sequence). The CDR3 loop spans 16 amino acids. With 1 base removed from V and 0 bases from J, the gap between germline ends came to 13 bases.

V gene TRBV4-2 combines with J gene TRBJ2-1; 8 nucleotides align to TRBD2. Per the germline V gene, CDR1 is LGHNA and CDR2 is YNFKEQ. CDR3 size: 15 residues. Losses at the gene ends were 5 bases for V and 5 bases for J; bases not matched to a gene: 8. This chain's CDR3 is CASSSPQRENNEQFF. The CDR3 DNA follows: TGTGCCAGCAGCTCCCCCCAGCGGGAGAACAATGAGCAGTTCTTC.

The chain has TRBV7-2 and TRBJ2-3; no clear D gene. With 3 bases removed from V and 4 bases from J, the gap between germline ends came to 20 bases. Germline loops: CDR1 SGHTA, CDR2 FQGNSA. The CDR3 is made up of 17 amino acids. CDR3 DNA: TGTGCCAGCAGCTTCTCTTACTGGCGAAAAGGTTCAGATACGCAGTATTTT. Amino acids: CASSFSYWRKGSDTQYF.

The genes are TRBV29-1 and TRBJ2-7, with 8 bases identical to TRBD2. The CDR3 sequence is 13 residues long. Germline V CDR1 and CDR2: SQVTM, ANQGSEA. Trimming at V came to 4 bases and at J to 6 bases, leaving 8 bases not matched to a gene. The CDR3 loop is CSVGSGGMSEQYF. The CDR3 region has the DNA TGCAGCGTTGGTTCGGGGGGGATGAGCGAGCAGTACTTC.

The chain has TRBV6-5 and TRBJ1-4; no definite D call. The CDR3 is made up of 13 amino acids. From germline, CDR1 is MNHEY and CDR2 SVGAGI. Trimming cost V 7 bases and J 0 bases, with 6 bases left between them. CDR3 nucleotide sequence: TGTGCCAGCAAGGTAGCAACTAATGAAAAACTGTTTTTT. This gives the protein CASKVATNEKLFF.

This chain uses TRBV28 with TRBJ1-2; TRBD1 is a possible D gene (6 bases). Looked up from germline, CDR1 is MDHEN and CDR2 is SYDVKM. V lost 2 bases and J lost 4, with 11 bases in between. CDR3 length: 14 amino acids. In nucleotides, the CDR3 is TGTGCCAGCAGTTTAGGGGGGGGCGTCTATGGCTACACCTTC. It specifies CASSLGGGVYGYTF.

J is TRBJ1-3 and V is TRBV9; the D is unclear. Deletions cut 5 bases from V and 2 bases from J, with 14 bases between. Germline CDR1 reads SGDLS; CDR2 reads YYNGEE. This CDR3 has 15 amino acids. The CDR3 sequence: CASRATGYAGNTIYF. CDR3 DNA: TGTGCCAGCAGGGCTACGGGATACGCTGGAAACACCATATATTTT. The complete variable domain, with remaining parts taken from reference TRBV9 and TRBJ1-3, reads DSGVTQTPKHLITATGQRVTLRCSPRSGDLSVYWYQQSLDQGLQFLIQYYNGEERAKGNILERFSAQQFPDLHSELNLSSLELGDSALYFCASRATGYAGNTIYFGEGSWLTVV.